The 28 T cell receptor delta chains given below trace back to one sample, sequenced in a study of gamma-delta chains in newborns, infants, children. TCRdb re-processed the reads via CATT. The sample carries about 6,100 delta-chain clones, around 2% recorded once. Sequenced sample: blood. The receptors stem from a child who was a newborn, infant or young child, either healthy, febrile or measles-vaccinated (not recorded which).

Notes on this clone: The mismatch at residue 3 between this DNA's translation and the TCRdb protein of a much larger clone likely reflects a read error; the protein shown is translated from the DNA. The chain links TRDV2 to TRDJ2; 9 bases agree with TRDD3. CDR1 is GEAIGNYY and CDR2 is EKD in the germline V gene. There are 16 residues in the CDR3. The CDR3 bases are TGTGCCCGTGATCTAATGGGGGATACTTTGACAGCACAACTCTTCTTT. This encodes CARDLMGDTLTAQLFF.

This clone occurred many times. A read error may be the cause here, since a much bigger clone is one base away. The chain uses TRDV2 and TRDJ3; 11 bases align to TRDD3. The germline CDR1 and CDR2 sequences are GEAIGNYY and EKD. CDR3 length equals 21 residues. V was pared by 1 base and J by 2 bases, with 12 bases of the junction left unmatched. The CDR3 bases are TGTGCCTGTGACACGGCGCCTCCTGGGGGATACACCACCTGGGACACCCGACAGATGTTTTTC. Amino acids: CACDTAPPGGYTTWDTRQMFF.

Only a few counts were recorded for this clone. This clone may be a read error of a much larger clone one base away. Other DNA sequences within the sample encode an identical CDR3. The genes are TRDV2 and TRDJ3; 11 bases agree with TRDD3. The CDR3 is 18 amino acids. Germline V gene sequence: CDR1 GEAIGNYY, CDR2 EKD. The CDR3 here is CACDTLGDTSWDTRQMFF. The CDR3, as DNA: TGTGCCTGTGACACCCTGGGGGATACTTCCTGGGACACCCGACAGATGTTCTTC.

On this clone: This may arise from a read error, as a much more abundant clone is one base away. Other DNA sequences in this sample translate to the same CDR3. The CDR3 loop is CACDPVLGDTRPWDTRQMFF. CDR3 nucleotide sequence: TGTGCCTGTGACCCAGTACTGGGGGATACGCGGCCCTGGGACACCCGCCAGATGTTTTTC. The chain uses TRDV2 and TRDJ3; 13 nucleotides agree with TRDD3. The CDR3 spans 20 residues. The germline CDR1 and CDR2 sequences are GEAIGNYY and EKD.

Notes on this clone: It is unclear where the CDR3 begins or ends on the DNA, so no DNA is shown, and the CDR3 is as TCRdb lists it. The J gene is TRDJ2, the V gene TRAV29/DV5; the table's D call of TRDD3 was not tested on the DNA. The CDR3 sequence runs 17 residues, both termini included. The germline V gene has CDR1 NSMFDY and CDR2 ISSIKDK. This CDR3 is CSVLLCSILGDTAQPFF.

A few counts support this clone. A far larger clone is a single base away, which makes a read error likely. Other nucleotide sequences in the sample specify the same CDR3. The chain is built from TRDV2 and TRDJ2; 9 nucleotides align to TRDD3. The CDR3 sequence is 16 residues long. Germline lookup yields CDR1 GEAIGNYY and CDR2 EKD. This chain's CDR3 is CACDILGEALTAQLFF. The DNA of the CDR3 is TGTGCCTGTGACATACTGGGGGAAGCTTTGACGGCACAACTCTTCTTT.

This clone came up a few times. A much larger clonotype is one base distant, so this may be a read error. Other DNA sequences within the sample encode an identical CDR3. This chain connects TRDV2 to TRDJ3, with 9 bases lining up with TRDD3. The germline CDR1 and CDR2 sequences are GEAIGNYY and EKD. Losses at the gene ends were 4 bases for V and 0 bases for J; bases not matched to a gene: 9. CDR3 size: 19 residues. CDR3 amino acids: CACDTLGDVPSWDTRQMFF. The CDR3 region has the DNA TGTGCCTGTGATACCCTGGGGGATGTCCCCTCCTGGGACACCCGACAGATGTTTTTC.

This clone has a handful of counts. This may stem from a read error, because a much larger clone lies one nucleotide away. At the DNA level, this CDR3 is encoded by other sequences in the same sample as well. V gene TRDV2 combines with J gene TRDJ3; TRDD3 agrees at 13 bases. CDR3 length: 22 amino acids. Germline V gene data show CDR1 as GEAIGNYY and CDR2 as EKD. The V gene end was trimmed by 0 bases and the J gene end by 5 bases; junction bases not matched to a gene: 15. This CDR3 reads CACDTGFVLGDTKDGDTRQMFF. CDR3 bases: TGTGCCTGTGACACCGGGTTTGTACTGGGGGATACGAAGGATGGGGACACCCGACAGATGTTTTTC.

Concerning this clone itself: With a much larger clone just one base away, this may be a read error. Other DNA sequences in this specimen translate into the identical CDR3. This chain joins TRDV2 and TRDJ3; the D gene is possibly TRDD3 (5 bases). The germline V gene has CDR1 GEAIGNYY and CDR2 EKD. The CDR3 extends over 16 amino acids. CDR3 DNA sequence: TGTGCCTGTGACACGGTAGGTACCTGGGACACCCGCCAGATGTTTTTC. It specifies CACDTVGTWDTRQMFF.

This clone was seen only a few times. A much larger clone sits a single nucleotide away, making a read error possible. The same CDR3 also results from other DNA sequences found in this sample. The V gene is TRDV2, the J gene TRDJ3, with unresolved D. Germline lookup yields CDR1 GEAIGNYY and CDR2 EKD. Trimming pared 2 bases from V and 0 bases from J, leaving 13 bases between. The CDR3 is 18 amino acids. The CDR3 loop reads CACDSTGAHSWDTRQMFF. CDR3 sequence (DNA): TGTGCCTGTGACAGTACCGGGGCCCACTCCTGGGACACCCGACAGATGTTTTTC.

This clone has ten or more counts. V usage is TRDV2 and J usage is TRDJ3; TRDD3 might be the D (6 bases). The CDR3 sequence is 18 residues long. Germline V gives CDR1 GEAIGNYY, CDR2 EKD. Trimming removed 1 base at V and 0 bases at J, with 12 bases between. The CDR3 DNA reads TGTGCCTGTGACACTTGGGGGCCAGGCTCCTGGGACACCCGACAGATGTTTTTC. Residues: CACDTWGPGSWDTRQMFF.

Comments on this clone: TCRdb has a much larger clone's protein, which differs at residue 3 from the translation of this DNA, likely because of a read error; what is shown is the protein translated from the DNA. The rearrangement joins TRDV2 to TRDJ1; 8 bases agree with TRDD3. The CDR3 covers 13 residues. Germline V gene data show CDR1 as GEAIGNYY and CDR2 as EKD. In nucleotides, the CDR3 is TGTGCCCGTGACGGGATACGCACCGATAAACTCATCTTT. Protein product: CARDGIRTDKLIF.

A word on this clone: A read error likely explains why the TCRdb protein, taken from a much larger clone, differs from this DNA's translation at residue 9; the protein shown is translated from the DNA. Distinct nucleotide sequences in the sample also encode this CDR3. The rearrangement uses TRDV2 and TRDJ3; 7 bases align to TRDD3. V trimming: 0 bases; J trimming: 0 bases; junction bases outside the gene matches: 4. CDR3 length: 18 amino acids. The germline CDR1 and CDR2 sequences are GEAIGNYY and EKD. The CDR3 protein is CACDTWGRGSWDTRQMFF. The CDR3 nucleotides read TGTGCCTGTGACACCTGGGGGAGAGGCTCCTGGGACACCCGACAGATGTTTTTC.

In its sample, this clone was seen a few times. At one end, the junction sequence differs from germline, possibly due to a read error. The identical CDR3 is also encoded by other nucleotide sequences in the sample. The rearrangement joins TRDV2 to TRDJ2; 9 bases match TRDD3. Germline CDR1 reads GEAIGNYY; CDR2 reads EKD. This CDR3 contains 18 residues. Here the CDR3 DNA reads TGTGCCTGTGACACGTACTGGGGGACGGAAGCCTTGACAGCGCAACTCTTCTTT. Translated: CACDTYWGTEALTAQLFF.

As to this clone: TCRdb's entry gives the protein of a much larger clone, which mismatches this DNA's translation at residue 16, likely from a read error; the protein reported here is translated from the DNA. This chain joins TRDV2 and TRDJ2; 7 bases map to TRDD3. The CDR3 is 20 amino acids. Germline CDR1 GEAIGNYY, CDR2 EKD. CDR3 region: CACDTVGRLGIEPLTTQLFF. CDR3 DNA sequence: TGTGCCTGTGACACCGTGGGAAGACTGGGGATCGAACCTTTGACAACACAACTCTTCTTT.

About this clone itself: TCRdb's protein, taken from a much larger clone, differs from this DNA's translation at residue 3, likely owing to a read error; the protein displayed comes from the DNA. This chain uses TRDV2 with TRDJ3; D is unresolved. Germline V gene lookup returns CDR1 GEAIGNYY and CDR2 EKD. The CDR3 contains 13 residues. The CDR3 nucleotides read TGTGCCAGTGACACCTGGGACACCCGACAGATGTTTTTC. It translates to CASDTWDTRQMFF.

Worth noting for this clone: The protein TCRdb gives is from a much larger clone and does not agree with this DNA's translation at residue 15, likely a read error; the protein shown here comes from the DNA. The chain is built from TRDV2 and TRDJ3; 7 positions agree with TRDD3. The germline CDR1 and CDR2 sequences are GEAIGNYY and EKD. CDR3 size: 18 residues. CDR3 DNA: TGTGCCTGTGACACCGTACTGGGGAGCTCCTGGGACACCCGACGGATGTTTTTC. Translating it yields CACDTVLGSSWDTRRMFF.

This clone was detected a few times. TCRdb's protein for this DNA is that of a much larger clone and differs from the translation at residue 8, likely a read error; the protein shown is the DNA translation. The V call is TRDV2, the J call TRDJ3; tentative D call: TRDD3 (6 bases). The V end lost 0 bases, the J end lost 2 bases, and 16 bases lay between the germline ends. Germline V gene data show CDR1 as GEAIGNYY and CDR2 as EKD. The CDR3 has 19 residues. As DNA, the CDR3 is TGTGCCTGTGACACCGTACTGAGGGATAAAACCTGGGACACCCGACAGATGTTTTTC. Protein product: CACDTVLRDKTWDTRQMFF.

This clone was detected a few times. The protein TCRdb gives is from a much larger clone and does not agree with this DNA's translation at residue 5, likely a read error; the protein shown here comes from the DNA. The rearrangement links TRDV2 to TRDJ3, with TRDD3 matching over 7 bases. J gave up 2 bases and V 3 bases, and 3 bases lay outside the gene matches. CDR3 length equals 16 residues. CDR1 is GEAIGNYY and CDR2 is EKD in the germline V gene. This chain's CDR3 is CACDCWGAWDTRQMFF. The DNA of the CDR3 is TGTGCCTGTGACTGCTGGGGGGCCTGGGACACCCGACAGATGTTTTTC.

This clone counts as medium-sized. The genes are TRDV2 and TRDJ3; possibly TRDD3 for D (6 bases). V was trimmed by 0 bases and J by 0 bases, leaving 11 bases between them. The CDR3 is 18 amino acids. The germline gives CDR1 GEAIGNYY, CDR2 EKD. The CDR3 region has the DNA TGTGCCTGTGACACCTGGGGGGAGAGCTCCTGGGACACCCGACAGATGTTTTTC. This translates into CACDTWGESSWDTRQMFF.

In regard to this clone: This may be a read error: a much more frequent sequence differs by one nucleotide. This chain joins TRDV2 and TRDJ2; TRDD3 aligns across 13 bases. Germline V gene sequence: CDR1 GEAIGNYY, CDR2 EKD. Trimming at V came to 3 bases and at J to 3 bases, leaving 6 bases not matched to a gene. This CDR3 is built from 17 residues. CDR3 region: CACDAVLGDTLTAQLFF. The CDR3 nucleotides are TGTGCCTGTGACGCCGTACTGGGGGATACGCTGACAGCACAACTCTTCTTT.

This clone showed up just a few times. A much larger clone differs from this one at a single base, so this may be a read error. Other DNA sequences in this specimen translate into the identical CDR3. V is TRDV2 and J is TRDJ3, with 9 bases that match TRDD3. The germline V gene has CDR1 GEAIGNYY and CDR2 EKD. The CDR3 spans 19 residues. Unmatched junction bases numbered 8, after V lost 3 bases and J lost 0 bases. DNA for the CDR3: TGTGCCTGTGACGCAGTACTGGGGGAAAGCTCCTGGGACACCCGACAGATGTTTTTC. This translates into CACDAVLGESSWDTRQMFF.

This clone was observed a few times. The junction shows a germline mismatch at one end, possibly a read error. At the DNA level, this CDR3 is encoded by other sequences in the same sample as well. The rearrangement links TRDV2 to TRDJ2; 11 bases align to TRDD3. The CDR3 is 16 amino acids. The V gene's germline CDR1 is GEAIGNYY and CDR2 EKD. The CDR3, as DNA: TGTGCCTGTGGTTTACTGGGGGATAAGGTGACAGCCCAACTCTTCTTT. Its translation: CACGLLGDKVTAQLFF.

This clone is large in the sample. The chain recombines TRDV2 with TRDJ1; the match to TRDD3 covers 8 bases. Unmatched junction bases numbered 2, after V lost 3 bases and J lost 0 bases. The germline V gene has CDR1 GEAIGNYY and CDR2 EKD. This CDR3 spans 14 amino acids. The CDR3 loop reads CACDLLGDTDKLIF. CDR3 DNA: TGTGCCTGTGACTTACTGGGGGACACCGATAAACTCATCTTT.

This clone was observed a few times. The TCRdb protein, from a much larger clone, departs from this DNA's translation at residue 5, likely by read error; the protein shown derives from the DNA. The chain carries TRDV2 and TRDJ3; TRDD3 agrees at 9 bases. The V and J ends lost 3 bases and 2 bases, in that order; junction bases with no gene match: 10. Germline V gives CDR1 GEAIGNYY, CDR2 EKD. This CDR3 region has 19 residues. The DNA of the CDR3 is TGTGCCTGTGACGCCGTCCTGTTGGGGGATACCTGGGACACCCGACAGATGTTTTTC. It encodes CACDAVLLGDTWDTRQMFF.

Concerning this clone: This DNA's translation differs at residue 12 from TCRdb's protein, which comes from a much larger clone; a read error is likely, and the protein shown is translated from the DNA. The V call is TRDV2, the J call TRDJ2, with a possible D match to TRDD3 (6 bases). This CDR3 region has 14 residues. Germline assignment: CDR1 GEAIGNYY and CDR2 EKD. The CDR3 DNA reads TGTGCCTGTGACACTCTGGGGTTTACAGCACAACACTTCTTT. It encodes CACDTLGFTAQHFF.

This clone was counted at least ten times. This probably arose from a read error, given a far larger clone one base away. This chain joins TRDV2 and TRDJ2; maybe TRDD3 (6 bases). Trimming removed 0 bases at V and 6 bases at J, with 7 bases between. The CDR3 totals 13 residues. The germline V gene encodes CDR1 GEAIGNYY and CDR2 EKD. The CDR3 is CACDTWGAAQLFF. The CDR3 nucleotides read TGTGCCTGTGACACCTGGGGGGCAGCACAACTCTTCTTT.

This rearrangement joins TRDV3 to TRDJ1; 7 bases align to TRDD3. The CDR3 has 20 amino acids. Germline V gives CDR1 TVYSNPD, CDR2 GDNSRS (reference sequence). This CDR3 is CALKSPADPVVLGRLDKLIF. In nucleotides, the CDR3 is TGTGCTTTAAAAAGCCCTGCAGATCCTGTGGTACTGGGGCGCCTCGATAAACTCATCTTT.